Sequencing of this T cell receptor beta chain was carried out in a study of CD8 T cells in Susac syndrome. Germline assignment: CDR1 MNHEY and CDR2 SMNVEV (reference sequence). The V gene lost 7 bases and the J gene lost 6 bases, with 16 bases spanning the gap. The CDR3 runs to 14 residues. Random hexamers primed reverse transcription of about 0.45 to 1 ug RNA. MiXCR, applied by TCRdb to the immunoSEQ multiplex PCR reads, yields one record per CDR3 protein. The sample lists tens of thousands of distinct CDR3 sequences, 91% occurring once. The V call is TRBV27, the J call TRBJ1-5; a possible D gene is TRBD1 (6 bases). Sequencing was performed on CD8+ T cells from PBMCs. This receptor was identified in a human donor with multiple sclerosis. In DNA, the CDR3 is TGTGCCAGCACCCCTCGGGGGCTGGGTCAGCCCCAGCATTTT. As protein: CASTPRGLGQPQHF.